A single sample is the source of the 27 T cell receptor beta chains below, sequenced in a study of cytomegalovirus exposure and HLA in healthy donors. PCR primers comprised 60 Vbeta and 13 Jbeta primers. Method: immunoSEQ multiplex PCR; TCRdb's copy keeps in-frame clones and lacks some. The sample lists about 120,000 clones, 8.5% to 9% occurring once. The sample taken for sequencing was PBMCs. Every receptor here comes from a woman in her thirties or forties in good health and CMV-seropositive.

Only a few counts were recorded for this clone. The chain recombines TRBV5-4 with TRBJ1-1, with 9 bases identical to TRBD1. The ends lost 6 bases at V and 4 bases at J; junction bases unmatched: 7. Looked up from germline, CDR1 is SGHNT and CDR2 is YYREEE (reference sequence). The CDR3 loop spans 14 amino acids. The CDR3 loop reads CASTGQGLFTEAFF. The CDR3 coding sequence is TGTGCCAGCACCGGACAGGGGTTGTTCACTGAAGCTTTCTTT.

In its sample, this clone was seen a few times. V is TRBV6-5 and J is TRBJ1-1; D is uncertain. There are 14 residues in the CDR3. V lost 5 bases and J lost 3, with 13 bases in between. Germline V gene sequence: CDR1 MNHEY, CDR2 SVGAGI. DNA of the CDR3: TGTGCCAGCAGTCGTCGAAGAGCGGACACTGAAGCTTTCTTT. This gives the protein CASSRRRADTEAFF.

The chain is built from TRBV19 and TRBJ2-1; maybe TRBD1 (6 bases). Per the germline V gene, CDR1 is LNHDA and CDR2 is SQIVND (reference sequence). The CDR3 contains 17 residues. V lost 2 bases and J lost 0, with 14 bases in between. The CDR3 is CASSIRTGKSSYNEQFF. In nucleotides, the CDR3 is TGTGCCAGTAGTATAAGAACAGGGAAAAGCTCCTACAATGAGCAGTTCTTC.

Comment on this clone: A junction boundary mismatches the germline segment, possibly from a read error. V and J are TRBV5-1 and TRBJ2-7; the match to TRBD2 covers 15 bases. Germline values: CDR1 SGHRS, CDR2 YFSETQ. The CDR3 extends over 14 amino acids. In DNA form, the CDR3 reads TGCGCCAGCAGCTTGGATCCCGGGACTAGCGGGGGGTTCTTC. It yields the protein CASSLDPGTSGGFF.

The chain uses TRBV9 and TRBJ2-3, with 10 bases identical to TRBD2. Germline values: CDR1 SGDLS, CDR2 YYNGEE. The CDR3 consists of 17 residues. With V trimmed by 0 bases and J by 9 bases, 13 bases remained unmatched. DNA of the CDR3: TGTGCCAGCAGCGTAGAAATAGCGGGGGGTACAAGGAACACGCAGTATTTT. Translation: CASSVEIAGGTRNTQYF.

This clone has a handful of counts. The rearrangement links TRBV2 to TRBJ1-1; D not resolved. The length of the CDR3 is 13 residues. The ends were cut back, 5 bases at V and 1 base at J, with 8 bases in the middle. Germline V CDR1 and CDR2: SNHLY, FYNNEI. CDR3 region: CASSPRQNTEAFF. The DNA for the CDR3 is TGTGCCAGCAGTCCACGACAGAACACTGAAGCTTTCTTT.

The genes are TRBV5-8 and TRBJ1-1, with no clear D. V lost 6 bases and J 5 bases, leaving 8 bases between the germline ends. CDR3 size: 11 residues. Germline loops: CDR1 SGHTS, CDR2 YDEGEE. The CDR3 protein is CASTPETEAFF. DNA of the CDR3: TGTGCCAGCACCCCGGAGACTGAAGCTTTCTTT. The full variable domain, with the rest looked up from reference TRBV5-8 and TRBJ1-1, is EAGVTQSPTHLIKTRGQQATLRCSPISGHTSVYWYQQALGLGLQFLLWYDEGEERNRGNFPPRFSGRQFPNYSSELNVNALELEDSALYLCASTPETEAFFGQGTRLTVV.

This clone has just a few counts. V is TRBV5-1 and J is TRBJ1-2; 8 bases map to TRBD1. This CDR3 region has 13 residues. J was trimmed by 8 bases and V by 2 bases; bases with no gene match: 5. Germline V gene lookup returns CDR1 SGHRS and CDR2 YFSETQ. The CDR3 DNA is TGCGCCAGCAGCTTTGGACAGGGCACGGGCTACACCTTC. This sequence encodes CASSFGQGTGYTF.

This chain uses TRBV5-6 with TRBJ2-2, with TRBD1 matching over 10 bases. V was pared by 0 bases and J by 3 bases, with 2 bases of the junction left unmatched. Germline values: CDR1 SGHDT, CDR2 YYEEEE. This CDR3 has 16 amino acids. CDR3 sequence: CASSLGTGGYTGELFF. In DNA form, the CDR3 reads TGTGCCAGCAGCTTGGGGACAGGGGGATACACCGGGGAGCTGTTTTTT.

The rearrangement joins TRBV18 to TRBJ1-2, with a weak D call TRBD1 (6 bases). V dropped 3 bases and J dropped 7 bases, with 18 bases sitting between them. Germline loops: CDR1 KGHSH, CDR2 LQKENI. This CDR3 region has 15 residues. CDR3 residues: CASSPYRVGELGYTF. Here the CDR3 DNA reads TGTGCCAGCTCACCTTACAGGGTCGGAGAGCTTGGCTACACCTTC. The full variable domain, completed using reference TRBV18 and TRBJ1-2, is NAGVMQNPRHLVRRRGQEARLRCSPMKGHSHVYWYRQLPEEGLKFMVYLQKENIIDESGMPKERFSAEFPKEGPSILRIQQVVRGDSAAYFCASSPYRVGELGYTFGSGTRLTVV.

The chain has TRBV29-1 and TRBJ2-3; the match to TRBD2 covers 10 bases. Germline loops: CDR1 SQVTM, CDR2 ANQGSEA. The V and J ends lost 6 bases and 5 bases, in that order; junction bases with no gene match: 8. The CDR3 covers 14 residues. The CDR3 sequence: CSVRTSGVGDTQYF. In DNA, the CDR3 is TGCAGCGTACGGACTAGCGGAGTGGGAGATACGCAGTATTTT.

This clone showed up just a few times. The CDR3 spells CASSLGQGFHEQYF. The CDR3, as DNA: TGTGCCAGCAGCTTGGGGCAGGGGTTCCACGAGCAGTACTTC. The V gene is TRBV13, the J gene TRBJ2-7; maybe TRBD1 (6 bases). The V end lost 3 bases, the J end lost 5 bases, and 14 bases lay between the germline ends. Germline assignment: CDR1 PRHDT and CDR2 FYEKMQ (reference sequence). The CDR3 has 14 amino acids.

This clone was observed a handful of times. The chain carries TRBV5-6 and TRBJ2-7, with 10 bases that match TRBD1. V lost 1 base to trimming and J lost 3 bases; unmatched junction nucleotides: 4. Germline V gives CDR1 SGHDT, CDR2 YYEEEE. This CDR3 spans 15 amino acids. Written as DNA, the CDR3 is TGTGCCAGCAGCTTGCAGACAGGGGGCGGCTACGAGCAGTACTTC. Translated: CASSLQTGGGYEQYF.

The chain recombines TRBV7-9 with TRBJ1-1; TRBD1 aligns across 7 bases. CDR3 size: 16 residues. Trimming at V came to 6 bases and at J to 3 bases, leaving 13 bases not matched to a gene. CDR1 and CDR2 (germline): SEHNR, FQNEAQ (reference sequence). DNA of the CDR3: TGTGCCAGCAGGGGTGATTCAAGGGGGCGCGACACTGAAGCTTTCTTT. This codes for CASRGDSRGRDTEAFF.

This clone was detected a few times. This chain connects TRBV4-1 to TRBJ1-1, with 7 positions matching TRBD1. V was clipped by 2 bases and J by 1 base; unmatched bases: 1. Germline assignment: CDR1 MGHRA and CDR2 YSYEKL. The CDR3 is 14 residues long. The DNA of the CDR3 is TGCGCCAGCAGCCAAAACAGGGGGAACACTGAAGCTTTCTTT. Translated: CASSQNRGNTEAFF.

V is TRBV27 and J is TRBJ1-2; the D gene is possibly TRBD1 (5 bases). The CDR3 runs 16 residues. The germline gives CDR1 MNHEY, CDR2 SMNVEV (reference sequence). Deletions cut 5 bases from V and 0 bases from J, with 16 bases between. Written as DNA, the CDR3 is TGTGCCAGCAGTGGTAGGGGCCCAGTTTCTAACTATGGCTACACCTTC. Its protein product is CASSGRGPVSNYGYTF.

V usage is TRBV5-5 and J usage is TRBJ2-7; D is ambiguous. Trimming took 2 bases from V and 3 from J, leaving 6 bases between them. The CDR3 spans 12 residues. The germline CDR1 and CDR2 sequences are SGHKS and YYEKEE (reference sequence). The CDR3 loop reads CASSFASYEQYF. As DNA, the CDR3 is TGTGCCAGCAGCTTTGCCAGCTACGAGCAGTACTTC.

This clone was seen only a few times. The V gene is TRBV5-1, the J gene TRBJ1-6, with TRBD1 as a possible D gene (5 bases). The CDR3 is 15 amino acids. Trimming shortened V by 4 bases and J by 5 bases, and 13 bases separated the two germline ends. CDR1 is SGHRS, CDR2 YFSETQ, per germline. Here the CDR3 DNA reads TGCGCCAGCAGCGTAGCGGGACGGGATAATTCACCCCTCCACTTT. Its translation: CASSVAGRDNSPLHF.

The chain recombines TRBV5-1 with TRBJ1-6; the match to TRBD1 covers 7 bases. The CDR3 is 14 residues long. Germline-derived CDR1 and CDR2 are SGHRS and YFSETQ. The trim removed 4 bases at V and 4 bases at J, leaving 2 bases unmatched. The CDR3: CASSPGGYNSPLHF. Here the CDR3 DNA reads TGCGCCAGCAGCCCAGGGGGGTATAATTCACCCCTCCACTTT.

This chain joins TRBV7-9 and TRBJ2-5, with D perhaps TRBD1 (5 bases). The DNA matches TRBJ2-7 better at its end, which makes the J call doubtful. CDR1 is SEHNR, CDR2 FQNEAQ, per germline (reference sequence). The CDR3 length is 15 residues. CDR3 residues: CASSFDSIDLYEQYF. The CDR3 nucleotides read TGTGCCAGCAGCTTCGACAGTATTGACCTCTACGAGCAGTACTTC.

This chain joins TRBV5-1 and TRBJ1-2; D uncertain. V lost 0 bases to trimming and J lost 1 base, with 4 bases between them. The CDR3 is made up of 13 amino acids. Germline values: CDR1 SGHRS, CDR2 YFSETQ. The CDR3: CASSLDGNYGYTF. The DNA of the CDR3 is TGCGCCAGCAGCTTGGACGGTAACTATGGCTACACCTTC.

V is TRBV5-1 and J is TRBJ1-1; D is ambiguous. Germline CDR1 reads SGHRS; CDR2 reads YFSETQ. This CDR3 is 13 amino acids long. The V and J ends lost 4 bases and 1 base respectively, with 8 bases between them. The CDR3 coding sequence is TGCGCCAGCAGCATGGACGGGAACACTGAAGCTTTCTTT. Residues: CASSMDGNTEAFF.

The chain employs TRBV15 and TRBJ1-2; D ambiguous. The germline CDR1 and CDR2 sequences are LNHNV and YYDKDF (reference sequence). The CDR3 is 14 amino acids. V dropped 0 bases and J dropped 3 bases, with 8 bases sitting between them. For the CDR3, the DNA is TGTGCCACCAGCAGAGATTTAACAGACTATGGCTACACCTTC. Protein product: CATSRDLTDYGYTF.

This chain connects TRBV19 to TRBJ1-1, with 10 bases that match TRBD1. CDR1 is LNHDA, CDR2 SQIVND, per germline (reference sequence). This CDR3 comprises 16 residues. Trimming cost V 2 bases and J 1 base; bases outside gene matches: 4. As DNA, the CDR3 is TGTGCCAGTAGTATATCCGGGGACAGGGGGAACACTGAAGCTTTCTTT. Amino acids: CASSISGDRGNTEAFF. Supplemented by reference TRBV19 and TRBJ1-1, the full variable domain reads DGGITQSPKYLFRKEGQNVTLSCEQNLNHDAMYWYRQDPGQGLRLIYYSQIVNDFQKGDIAEGYSVSREKKESFPLTVTSAQKNPTAFYLCASSISGDRGNTEAFFGQGTRLTVV.

Comment on this clone: An end of the junction differs from the germline gene, which may be a read error. The rearrangement uses TRBV15 and TRBJ1-6, with D tentatively TRBD1 (6 bases). The CDR3 runs 12 residues. Germline V gene sequence: CDR1 LNHNV, CDR2 YYDKDF (reference sequence). The CDR3 DNA is TGTGCCACCGGACAGATAAGGGCACCCCTCCGCTTT. It translates to CATGQIRAPLRF.

The V gene is TRBV27, the J gene TRBJ1-5; tentatively, D is TRBD1 (5 bases). The CDR3 contains 14 residues. The germline gives CDR1 MNHEY, CDR2 SMNVEV (reference sequence). Trimming pared 6 bases from V and 1 base from J, leaving 10 bases between. The CDR3 DNA reads TGTGCCAGCAGGGACGCAGGGAGCAATCAGCCCCAGCATTTT. Its protein is CASRDAGSNQPQHF.

This clone turned up a few times. The V call is TRBV18, the J call TRBJ2-5; TRBD2 is a possible D gene (5 bases). Germline CDR1 is KGHSH and CDR2 is LQKENI. Trimming pared 0 bases from V and 4 bases from J, leaving 9 bases between. This CDR3 has 14 amino acids. The CDR3, as DNA: TGTGCCAGCTCACCACCGGCTGGAGGAGAGACCCAGTACTTC. Protein product: CASSPPAGGETQYF. Full variable domain (rest looked up from reference TRBV18 and TRBJ2-5): NAGVMQNPRHLVRRRGQEARLRCSPMKGHSHVYWYRQLPEEGLKFMVYLQKENIIDESGMPKERFSAEFPKEGPSILRIQQVVRGDSAAYFCASSPPAGGETQYFGPGTRLLVL.